This passage covers 32 T cell receptor beta chains from one sample sequenced in a study of T cell repertoires in enteric fever. TCRdb passed the reads through MiXCR, listing each CDR3 protein once. The table records around 1,600 distinct CDR3 sequences, around 36% of them present only once. The sequencing input was CCR7- CD38- CD4+ T cells from PBMCs. These receptors all come from a human donor with Salmonella enteric fever, either typhoid or paratyphoid (not recorded which).

The chain has TRBV7-2 and TRBJ2-7, with 11 bases that match TRBD1. This CDR3 is built from 15 residues. Germline values: CDR1 SGHTA, CDR2 FQGNSA. V was clipped by 1 base and J by 6 bases; unmatched bases: 5. This CDR3 reads CASSLGGGQGVEQYF. CDR3 DNA sequence: TGTGCCAGCAGCTTAGGTGGGGGACAGGGGGTCGAGCAGTACTTC.

This clonotype is labeled as large. This chain's CDR3 is CASSSLAVSSYNEQFF. In DNA form, the CDR3 reads TGCGCCAGCAGCTCCCTGGCAGTGAGCTCCTACAATGAGCAGTTCTTC. The chain joins TRBV5-1 to TRBJ2-1, with D unclear. Trimming took off 3 bases at V and 0 bases at J, with 13 bases between the two ends. CDR1 and CDR2 from the germline V gene are SGHRS and YFSETQ. The CDR3 is 16 amino acids.

This clonotype was observed a handful of times. This chain connects TRBV18 to TRBJ2-7, with D unclear. This CDR3 has 16 amino acids. CDR1 is KGHSH and CDR2 is LQKENI in the germline V gene. With 6 bases removed from V and 3 bases from J, the gap between germline ends came to 21 bases. CDR3 DNA: TGTGCCAGCTCCCTAGAGGCCCGGGCTTTTAGCTACGAGCAGTACTTC. Its protein product is CASSLEARAFSYEQYF.

The chain links TRBV18 to TRBJ2-2; TRBD2 matches 9 bases. V lost 0 bases and J lost 0; bases outside the gene matches: 2. The CDR3 consists of 17 residues. The germline V gene encodes CDR1 KGHSH and CDR2 LQKENI. The DNA for the CDR3 is TGTGCCAGCTCACCACCGGCTAGCGGGACGAACACCGGGGAGCTGTTTTTT. As protein: CASSPPASGTNTGELFF.

This clonotype is medium-sized (0.01 to 0.1%). The V and J genes are TRBV7-2 and TRBJ1-5; TRBD1 might be the D (6 bases). V lost 5 bases and J lost 4, with 9 bases in between. Germline assignment: CDR1 SGHTA and CDR2 FQGNSA. The CDR3 totals 13 residues. CDR3 amino acids: CASSPQGNQPQHF. CDR3 coding DNA: TGTGCCAGCAGCCCTCAGGGGAATCAGCCCCAGCATTTT.

This clonotype has just one count. The rearrangement joins TRBV6-2 or TRBV6-3 to TRBJ2-1, with D possibly matching TRBD1 (6 bases). The V end lost 4 bases, the J end lost 8 bases, and 18 bases lay between the germline ends. Looked up from germline, CDR1 is MNHEY and CDR2 is SVGEGT. The CDR3 sequence is 15 residues long. The CDR3 region has the DNA TGTGCCAGCAGTTTCCCCCAGGGGATGGGGGATGAGCAGTTCTTC. Its translation is CASSFPQGMGDEQFF.

Within the sample, this clonotype is large (0.1 to 1%). This chain connects TRBV7-4 to TRBJ1-5; 8 bases match TRBD1. Looked up from germline, CDR1 is SGHVT and CDR2 is SQSDAQ. This CDR3 is built from 17 residues. Trimming at V came to 0 bases and at J to 6 bases, leaving 10 bases not matched to a gene. CDR3 sequence reads: CASSLAAPGGAGQPQHF. The CDR3 coding sequence is TGTGCCAGCAGCTTAGCGGCTCCAGGGGGCGCAGGTCAGCCCCAGCATTTT.

In this sample, this clonotype is large (0.1 to 1%). The chain links TRBV5-1 to TRBJ2-7, with a tentative D call TRBD2 (6 bases). From germline, CDR1 is SGHRS and CDR2 YFSETQ. V was cut by 2 bases and J by 1 base, with 19 bases left in between. The CDR3 consists of 17 residues. The CDR3 loop is CASSFPGSGPYSYEQYF. The DNA for the CDR3 is TGCGCCAGCAGCTTCCCCGGGAGCGGGCCCTATTCCTACGAGCAGTACTTC.

This clonotype was seen a few times. The chain joins TRBV5-1 to TRBJ2-7; 9 bases are a match to TRBD2. Trimming took 1 base from V and 6 from J; bases not matched to a gene: 8. The CDR3 extends over 15 amino acids. Looked up from germline, CDR1 is SGHRS and CDR2 is YFSETQ. The chain's CDR3 is CASSLQAGGSGEQYF. CDR3 sequence (DNA): TGCGCCAGCAGCTTGCAAGCGGGAGGCAGTGGCGAGCAGTACTTC.

This clonotype was recorded once. One junction end does not reproduce the germline sequence, and a read error may be involved. The chain's CDR3 is CASSTSVAGNEQIF. The CDR3 DNA follows: TGTGCCAGTAGTACCAGTGTAGCGGGGAATGAGCAGATCTTC. The gene calls are TRBV19 and TRBJ2-1, with TRBD2 identical over 8 bases. This CDR3 comprises 14 residues. CDR1 is LNHDA, CDR2 SQIVND, per germline (reference sequence).

In this sample, this clonotype turned up a few times. This chain joins TRBV11-1 and TRBJ2-3, with 11 bases aligning to TRBD2. The germline V gene encodes CDR1 SGHAT and CDR2 FQDESV (reference sequence). J was trimmed by 4 bases and V by 7 bases; bases with no gene match: 10. The CDR3 extends over 16 amino acids. The CDR3 here is CASTHTSGSVPDTQYF. CDR3 bases: TGTGCCAGCACCCATACTAGCGGGAGTGTTCCAGATACGCAGTATTTT. Full variable domain (remainder filled in from reference TRBV11-1 and TRBJ2-3): EAEVAQSPRYKITEKSQAVAFWCDPISGHATLYWYRQILGQGPELLVQFQDESVVDDSQLPKDRFSAERLKGVDSTLKIQPAELGDSAMYLCASTHTSGSVPDTQYFGPGTRLTVL.

This clonotype was detected only a few times. The gene calls are TRBV10-3 and TRBJ2-5; D not certain. Germline V gives CDR1 ENHRY, CDR2 SYGVKD. The length of the CDR3 is 12 residues. The V end was cut by 0 bases, the J end by 4 bases, with 3 bases between. This CDR3 reads CAISESGETQYF. Here the CDR3 DNA reads TGTGCCATCAGTGAGTCGGGAGAGACCCAGTACTTC.

This clonotype ranks as large (0.1 to 1%). V gene TRBV7-3 combines with J gene TRBJ2-3; 7 bases align to TRBD1. The CDR3 sequence is 12 residues long. Germline loops: CDR1 SGHTA, CDR2 FQGTGA. Losses at the gene ends were 5 bases for V and 9 bases for J; bases not matched to a gene: 5. CDR3 loop: CASSGTGATQYF. The CDR3 DNA reads TGTGCCAGCAGCGGTACAGGGGCCACGCAGTATTTT.

In its sample, this clonotype is large. The chain has TRBV7-3 and TRBJ2-3; D is undetermined. V was pared by 5 bases and J by 6 bases, with 18 bases between. CDR1 is SGHTA and CDR2 is FQGTGA in the germline V gene. CDR3 length: 15 residues. The CDR3 DNA is TGTGCCAGCAGCACGGCAGGAAAGGCGGTGGATACGCAGTATTTT. Its protein is CASSTAGKAVDTQYF.

Judged by abundance, this clonotype is medium-sized. The rearrangement links TRBV5-1 to TRBJ2-1; the D gene could be TRBD1 or TRBD2 (5 bases each). V shed 4 bases and J shed 10 bases, with 12 bases lying between them. Germline lookup yields CDR1 SGHRS and CDR2 YFSETQ. The CDR3 has 12 amino acids. CDR3 amino acids: CASSRAGSEQFF. In DNA, the CDR3 is TGCGCCAGCAGCAGAGCAGGGAGCGAGCAGTTCTTC.

This chain connects TRBV11-2 to TRBJ2-5; TRBD2 matches at 10 bases. The CDR3 loop spans 16 amino acids. V lost 5 bases and J lost 4; bases outside the gene matches: 10. Per germline, CDR1 SGHAT and CDR2 FQNNGV. CDR3 amino acids: CASSRLAGWNLETQYF. CDR3 DNA: TGTGCCAGCAGCAGACTAGCGGGTTGGAACCTAGAGACCCAGTACTTC.

A few counts support this clonotype. The V and J genes are TRBV5-1 and TRBJ2-2; 10 positions match TRBD2. Germline loops: CDR1 SGHRS, CDR2 YFSETQ. The CDR3 is made up of 15 amino acids. The trim removed 4 bases at V and 2 bases at J, leaving 2 bases unmatched. Here the CDR3 DNA reads TGCGCCAGCAGCCGACTAGCGGGTAACACCGGGGAGCTGTTTTTT. Translating it yields CASSRLAGNTGELFF.

This clonotype showed up just a few times. The chain employs TRBV7-2 and TRBJ2-7; D is possibly TRBD1 (6 bases). CDR3 length: 14 amino acids. The ends were cut back, 5 bases at V and 0 bases at J, with 11 bases in the middle. The germline V gene has CDR1 SGHTA and CDR2 FQGNSA. The CDR3 coding sequence is TGTGCCAGCAGCGCGGACAGTAACTCCTACGAGCAGTACTTC. Its translation is CASSADSNSYEQYF.

This chain joins TRBV5-1 and TRBJ2-5; D remains ambiguous. Germline lookup yields CDR1 SGHRS and CDR2 YFSETQ. V lost 3 bases and J 7 bases, leaving 13 bases between the germline ends. This CDR3 region has 13 residues. In DNA, the CDR3 is TGCGCCAGCAGCTACGGAACAGAGCGGACCCAGTACTTC. Its protein is CASSYGTERTQYF.

Concerning this clonotype: Germline and junction disagree at one end, which may indicate a read error. The chain couples TRBV9 to TRBJ2-7; D might be TRBD1 or TRBD2, each matching 5 bases. Germline CDR1 SGDLS, CDR2 YYNGEE. This CDR3 has 13 amino acids. CDR3 sequence reads: CASSPGPDYEQYF. CDR3 DNA sequence: TGCGCCAGCAGCCCGGGACCGGACTACGAGCAGTACTTC. Full variable domain (missing parts from reference TRBV9 and TRBJ2-7): DSGVTQTPKHLITATGQRVTLRCSPRSGDLSVYWYQQSLDQGLQFLIQYYNGEERAKGNILERFSAQQFPDLHSELNLSSLELGDSALYFCASSPGPDYEQYFGPGTRLTVT.

By share, this clonotype counts as large. The chain uses TRBV5-1 and TRBJ2-7; 9 nucleotides align to TRBD2. The germline V gene has CDR1 SGHRS and CDR2 YFSETQ. The CDR3 covers 15 residues. V was clipped by 4 bases and J by 4 bases; unmatched bases: 9. In DNA form, the CDR3 reads TGCGCCAGCAGCACTGGTAGCGGGAGCGGTTACGAGCAGTACTTC. It yields the protein CASSTGSGSGYEQYF.

The chain uses TRBV7-3 and TRBJ2-1; 7 bases fit TRBD2. The CDR3 loop spans 15 amino acids. The V and J ends lost 2 bases and 7 bases, in that order; junction bases with no gene match: 8. Germline V gives CDR1 SGHTA, CDR2 FQGTGA. CDR3 sequence (DNA): TGTGCCAGCAGCTTAGGGGAGGGTGGAAGGAATGAGCAGTTCTTC. Translated, it gives CASSLGEGGRNEQFF.

This clonotype was seen a few times. The chain joins TRBV5-1 to TRBJ2-5; D may be TRBD1 (6 bases). This CDR3 contains 16 residues. Germline V gives CDR1 SGHRS, CDR2 YFSETQ. V lost 2 bases to trimming and J lost 5 bases, with 19 bases between them. CDR3 protein: CASSFTTGTMGETQYF. CDR3 bases: TGCGCCAGCAGCTTTACCACCGGGACAATGGGGGAGACCCAGTACTTC.

V usage is TRBV5-1 and J usage is TRBJ2-3; a weak D match, TRBD2 (6 bases). The CDR3 is made up of 14 amino acids. V was trimmed by 4 bases and J by 5 bases, leaving 14 bases between them. Germline V gene data show CDR1 as SGHRS and CDR2 as YFSETQ. CDR3 nucleotide sequence: TGCGCCAGCAGCCTACGGGAGTCCGAAGATACGCAGTATTTT. Residues: CASSLRESEDTQYF.

This sequence joins TRBV5-1 and TRBJ2-1, with D hard to call. V was cut by 2 bases and J by 9 bases, with 12 bases left in between. From germline, CDR1 is SGHRS and CDR2 YFSETQ. The CDR3 has 13 residues. The CDR3 is CASSFPPASEQFF. The DNA for the CDR3 is TGCGCCAGCAGCTTTCCGCCGGCCAGTGAGCAGTTCTTC. Full variable domain (missing parts from reference TRBV5-1 and TRBJ2-1): KAGVTQTPRYLIKTRGQQVTLSCSPISGHRSVSWYQQTPGQGLQFLFEYFSETQRNKGNFPGRFSGRQFSNSRSEMNVSTLELGDSALYLCASSFPPASEQFFGPGTRLTVL.

The chain couples TRBV5-1 to TRBJ2-7; D remains unclear. The CDR3 covers 12 residues. CDR1 SGHRS and CDR2 YFSETQ come from the germline V gene. V lost 4 bases to trimming and J lost 3 bases, with 8 bases between them. The DNA of the CDR3 is TGCGCCAGCAGCCCCATGAACTACGAGCAGTACTTC. The encoded protein is CASSPMNYEQYF.

This clonotype was counted only a few times. J is TRBJ1-3 and V is TRBV7-9; 7 positions agree with TRBD1. J lost 2 bases, V lost 6 bases, and 7 bases had no gene match. This CDR3 is 15 amino acids long. Germline CDR1 SEHNR, CDR2 FQNEAQ (reference sequence). CDR3 DNA sequence: TGTGCCAGCAGAAAACCAGGGACAGCTGGAAACACCATATATTTT. Amino acid sequence: CASRKPGTAGNTIYF.

In its sample, this clonotype was seen a few times. The rearrangement uses TRBV5-1 and TRBJ2-2; either TRBD1 or TRBD2 may supply D (5 bases each). CDR1 and CDR2 (germline): SGHRS, YFSETQ. V was cut by 7 bases and J by 1 base, with 11 bases left in between. The CDR3 contains 14 residues. The CDR3: CASRDALNTGELFF. DNA for the CDR3: TGCGCCAGCCGGGACGCCTTGAACACCGGGGAGCTGTTTTTT.

This clonotype was found a few times. The V and J genes are TRBV7-3 and TRBJ1-6, with 9 bases fitting TRBD1. The J segment lost 10 bases and the V segment lost 5 bases, leaving 9 bases of the junction unmatched. This CDR3 spans 15 amino acids. Germline CDR1 reads SGHTA; CDR2 reads FQGTGA. CDR3 protein: CASSPTGGLRSPLHF. CDR3 nucleotides: TGTGCCAGCAGCCCCACAGGGGGCTTACGGTCACCCCTCCACTTT.

The chain carries TRBV12-3 or TRBV12-4 and TRBJ2-7; 8 bases align to TRBD1. Trimming removed 5 bases from V and 1 base from J; junction bases left unmatched: 7. The CDR3 totals 15 residues. CDR3 residues: CASSPPDRVSYEQYF. CDR3 nucleotide sequence: TGTGCCAGCAGTCCGCCGGACAGGGTTTCCTACGAGCAGTACTTC.

V usage is TRBV5-1 and J usage is TRBJ2-1; maybe TRBD2 (6 bases). The CDR3 length is 15 residues. Trimming stripped 0 bases from V and 8 bases from J, with 15 bases between. Germline V gives CDR1 SGHRS, CDR2 YFSETQ. The CDR3 DNA reads TGCGCCAGCAGCTTGGGACTACTAACGGGAGATGAGCAGTTCTTC. Amino acids: CASSLGLLTGDEQFF.

In its sample, this clonotype was seen a few times. This chain links TRBV14 with TRBJ2-2; unclear D gene. CDR1 is SGHDN and CDR2 is FVKESK in the germline V gene. Trimming took 0 bases from V and 7 from J, leaving 9 bases between them. This CDR3 is 14 amino acids long. CDR3 in amino acids: CASSQDFGGGELFF. The CDR3 region has the DNA TGTGCCAGCAGCCAAGATTTTGGCGGCGGGGAGCTGTTTTTT.